This passage covers 24 T cell receptor beta chains from one sample sequenced in a study of breast tumors, draining lymph nodes, adjacent tissues. TCRdb independently ran MiXCR on the multiplex PCR reads; one entry per CDR3 protein. The sample includes about 200,000 distinct CDR3 sequences, approximately 36% seen only once; the top ten take under 4.5%. The lymph nodes were axillary draining lymph nodes from breast cancer patients. Material: axillary lymph node tissue. The receptors stem from a female donor with breast cancer. Some clones in this sample may be carry-over from other donors' samples.

This clonotype was counted at least ten times. The chain couples TRBV10-3 to TRBJ1-5, with unresolved D. The CDR3 is 13 residues long. Germline CDR1 and CDR2: ENHRY and SYGVKD. The V end was cut by 4 bases, the J end by 1 base, with 5 bases between. The CDR3 sequence: CAISVESNQPQHF. The CDR3 DNA reads TGTGCCATCAGTGTAGAAAGCAATCAGCCCCAGCATTTT.

This clonotype was counted a few times. The chain couples TRBV11-3 to TRBJ1-1; TRBD1 matches 11 bases. The germline CDR1 and CDR2 sequences are SGHNT and YENEEA. V lost 5 bases and J lost 0; bases outside the gene matches: 11. The CDR3 has 18 residues. For the CDR3, the DNA is TGTGCCAGCAGCGTGGGTGGGGGACAGGGGGAGATGAACACTGAAGCTTTCTTT. Its translation: CASSVGGGQGEMNTEAFF.

The chain recombines TRBV19 with TRBJ1-1, with 7 nucleotides matching TRBD1. The germline gives CDR1 LNHDA, CDR2 SQIVND (reference sequence). CDR3 length: 14 amino acids. V shed 6 bases and J 0 bases; nucleotides not matched to a gene: 4. This chain's CDR3 is CASSNRGMNTEAFF. The CDR3 region has the DNA TGTGCCAGTAGCAACAGGGGAATGAACACTGAAGCTTTCTTT.

The J gene is TRBJ1-2, the V gene TRBV25-1; 12 bases fit TRBD1. J was trimmed by 4 bases and V by 6 bases; bases with no gene match: 3. Per the germline V gene, CDR1 is MGHDK and CDR2 is SYGVNS. This CDR3 region has 14 residues. Written as DNA, the CDR3 is TGTGCCAGCAGGGGGACAGGGGGCCTCTATGGCTACACCTTC. It is translated as CASRGTGGLYGYTF.

The sample holds many counts of this clonotype. The rearrangement uses TRBV5-1 and TRBJ2-6; D possibly corresponds to TRBD1 (7 bases). CDR1 is SGHRS and CDR2 is YFSETQ in the germline V gene. CDR3 length equals 17 residues. The germline V and J ends were trimmed by 4 bases and 1 base, with 15 bases remaining between them. CDR3 loop: CASSRGTASSGANVLTF. CDR3 sequence (DNA): TGCGCCAGCAGCCGGGGGACAGCTTCGTCTGGGGCCAACGTCCTGACTTTC.

With respect to this clonotype: The junction does not match germline at one end; this may be a read error. The CDR3, as DNA: TGTGCCAGCAGCTTGTGGACAGGAGTCTCCTTC. It specifies CASSLWTGVSF. This chain joins TRBV5-6 and TRBJ1-2, with 7 bases fitting TRBD1. The CDR3 covers 11 residues. Looked up from germline, CDR1 is SGHDT and CDR2 is YYEEEE.

The J gene is TRBJ1-6, the V gene TRBV10-3; D may be TRBD1 (5 bases). The germline V and J ends were trimmed by 10 bases and 0 bases, with 25 bases remaining between them. This CDR3 comprises 19 residues. Germline V gives CDR1 ENHRY, CDR2 SYGVKD. This CDR3 is CATPNPPRGLSSYNSPLHF. The DNA for the CDR3 is TGTGCCACCCCCAACCCCCCGCGGGGCCTGAGCTCCTATAATTCACCCCTCCACTTT.

This clonotype showed up many times. The chain uses TRBV2 and TRBJ2-3; 8 positions agree with TRBD2. Germline-derived CDR1 and CDR2 are SNHLY and FYNNEI. The CDR3 is 14 residues long. J was trimmed by 6 bases and V by 4 bases; bases with no gene match: 6. The CDR3 nucleotides are TGTGCCAGCAGTGCACTAGCGGCGGGGGATACGCAGTATTTT. Protein sequence: CASSALAAGDTQYF.

The sample holds many counts of this clonotype. The CDR3 DNA reads TGTGCCAGCAGTCCCGGACAGAAAAACACCGGGGAGCTGTTTTTT. Residues: CASSPGQKNTGELFF. This chain links TRBV7-6 with TRBJ2-2; a possible D gene is TRBD1 (6 bases). The germline CDR1 and CDR2 sequences are SGHVS and FNYEAQ. The CDR3 covers 15 residues. V was trimmed by 6 bases and J by 2 bases, leaving 13 bases between them.

Remarks on this clonotype: This may stem from a read error, because a much larger clone lies one nucleotide away. The chain is built from TRBV6-6 and TRBJ1-2, with D possibly TRBD1 on 6 matching bases. Germline CDR1 reads MNHNY; CDR2 reads SVGAGI (reference sequence). With 4 bases removed from V and 1 base from J, the gap between germline ends came to 16 bases. The CDR3 covers 16 residues. The CDR3 DNA reads TGTGCCAGCAGTTGCTCAGCCGGACAGTTTAACTATGGCTACACCTTC. Amino acids: CASSCSAGQFNYGYTF.

This clonotype was observed many times. The V and J genes are TRBV5-1 and TRBJ2-2; TRBD2 agrees at 7 bases. The CDR3 length is 15 residues. V trimming: 4 bases; J trimming: 1 base; junction bases outside the gene matches: 4. The germline CDR1 and CDR2 sequences are SGHRS and YFSETQ. The CDR3 bases are TGCGCCAGCAGCCCGGGACTACTGAACACCGGGGAGCTGTTTTTT. This translates into CASSPGLLNTGELFF.

V usage is TRBV28 and J usage is TRBJ2-3, with unresolved D. There are 13 residues in the CDR3. CDR1 MDHEN and CDR2 SYDVKM come from the germline V gene. V was trimmed by 6 bases and J by 6 bases, leaving 13 bases between them. The CDR3 sequence is CASSPDGADTQYF. The CDR3 nucleotides are TGTGCCAGCAGCCCGGACGGAGCGGATACGCAGTATTTT.

This clonotype occurred many times. This sequence joins TRBV12-3 or TRBV12-4 and TRBJ1-5, with a weak D call TRBD1 (5 bases). The V end was cut by 1 base, the J end by 3 bases, with 10 bases between. This CDR3 comprises 15 residues. The CDR3 spells CASSLGAGLNQPQHF. In DNA form, the CDR3 reads TGTGCCAGCAGTTTAGGTGCGGGGCTCAATCAGCCCCAGCATTTT.

This clonotype was seen at least ten times. This chain connects TRBV5-1 to TRBJ2-2, with D possibly being TRBD2 (5 bases). This CDR3 is 14 amino acids long. Germline V gene data show CDR1 as SGHRS and CDR2 as YFSETQ. The V end was cut by 5 bases, the J end by 3 bases, with 11 bases between. The CDR3 sequence is CASRSGKDTGELFF. CDR3 DNA: TGCGCCAGCAGATCCGGGAAGGACACCGGGGAGCTGTTTTTT.

In this sample, this clonotype turned up many times. V usage is TRBV19 and J usage is TRBJ2-1; TRBD1 matches at 8 bases. The CDR3 has 16 amino acids. Germline V gene data show CDR1 as LNHDA and CDR2 as SQIVND (reference sequence). Trimming cost V 5 bases and J 0 bases; bases outside gene matches: 6. In DNA form, the CDR3 reads TGTGCCAGTAGTTCCGGACAGGGAAGCTCCTACAATGAGCAGTTCTTC. Protein product: CASSSGQGSSYNEQFF.

V usage is TRBV20-1 and J usage is TRBJ1-1, with a possible D match to TRBD1 (5 bases). This CDR3 has 12 amino acids. Germline loops: CDR1 DFQATT, CDR2 SNEGSKA (reference sequence). Deletions cut 5 bases from V and 1 base from J, with 8 bases between. Here the CDR3 DNA reads TGCAGTGCTGGGGGAGGGAACACTGAAGCTTTCTTT. Its translation: CSAGGGNTEAFF.

With regard to this clonotype: It may be a read error: a sequence one base away is much more abundant. The rearrangement links TRBV2 to TRBJ2-2; 7 bases are shared with TRBD1. The CDR3 has 15 amino acids. CDR1 and CDR2 (germline): SNHLY, FYNNEI. The V segment lost 6 bases and the J segment 5 bases; nucleotides outside the gene matches: 9. As DNA, the CDR3 is TGTGCCAGCAGCGTAGGGACAGAAAATACCGGGGAGCTGTTTTTT. Amino acid sequence: CASSVGTENTGELFF.

This clonotype was picked up a small number of times. The genes are TRBV19 and TRBJ2-3; 14 bases are a match to TRBD2. Germline CDR1 LNHDA, CDR2 SQIVND (reference sequence). The V gene end was trimmed by 5 bases and the J gene end by 7 bases; junction bases not matched to a gene: 8. CDR3 length: 16 residues. The CDR3: CASSVPGTSGSYTQYF. CDR3 DNA sequence: TGTGCCAGTAGTGTACCCGGGACTAGCGGGAGTTATACGCAGTATTTT.

Comments on this clonotype: One end of the junction fails to match germline, which may point to a read error. The gene calls are TRBV6-1 and TRBJ1-5; D gene unclear. CDR3 length: 13 amino acids. Germline V CDR1 and CDR2: MNHNS, SASEGT. The CDR3 is CVSSGTPEEPQHF. DNA of the CDR3: TGTGTCAGCAGTGGTACCCCTGAGGAGCCCCAGCATTTT.

This clonotype has a count of ten or more. This rearrangement joins TRBV19 to TRBJ2-1, with D hard to call. The CDR3 covers 16 residues. Germline V gene data show CDR1 as LNHDA and CDR2 as SQIVND (reference sequence). Trimming cost V 4 bases and J 5 bases, with 18 bases left between them. CDR3: CASSSLGRVGNNEQFF. The CDR3 DNA is TGTGCCAGTAGTAGCCTGGGTAGGGTGGGTAACAATGAGCAGTTCTTC.

This clonotype was counted only a few times. V usage is TRBV5-1 and J usage is TRBJ2-3, with 8 bases fitting TRBD2. The CDR3 is made up of 15 amino acids. From germline, CDR1 is SGHRS and CDR2 YFSETQ. The V and J ends lost 4 bases and 0 bases, in that order; junction bases with no gene match: 4. As DNA, the CDR3 is TGCGCCAGCAGCCCGCGCGGGAGGAGCACAGATACGCAGTATTTT. Amino acid sequence: CASSPRGRSTDTQYF. Full variable domain (missing parts from reference TRBV5-1 and TRBJ2-3): KAGVTQTPRYLIKTRGQQVTLSCSPISGHRSVSWYQQTPGQGLQFLFEYFSETQRNKGNFPGRFSGRQFSNSRSEMNVSTLELGDSALYLCASSPRGRSTDTQYFGPGTRLTVL.

This chain links TRBV2 with TRBJ2-3; 12 bases match TRBD1. Germline lookup yields CDR1 SNHLY and CDR2 FYNNEI. After removal of 6 bases from V and 5 bases from J, the junction contained 6 bases not matched to a gene. There are 15 residues in the CDR3. CDR3 DNA: TGTGCCAGCAGGTCGGGGGACAGGGGGCGAGATACGCAGTATTTT. Its translation is CASRSGDRGRDTQYF.

This clonotype was recorded many times. J is TRBJ2-1 and V is TRBV20-1; D might be TRBD2 (5 bases). Germline V gene sequence: CDR1 DFQATT, CDR2 SNEGSKA (reference sequence). Trimming took 4 bases from V and 4 from J, leaving 14 bases between them. This CDR3 comprises 14 residues. As DNA, the CDR3 is TGCAGTGCTACTGAGCGGTCCTGGTACAATGAGCAGTTCTTC. Protein sequence: CSATERSWYNEQFF.

Points on this clonotype: A read error may be the cause here, since a much bigger clone is one base away. The chain employs TRBV5-1 and TRBJ2-3, with a possible D match to TRBD2 (5 bases). The V gene's germline CDR1 is SGHRS and CDR2 YFSETQ. Trimming cost V 1 base and J 0 bases, with 9 bases left between them. This CDR3 has 15 amino acids. The CDR3 nucleotides read TGCGCCAGCAGCTTGTCGAGGGAGAGCACAGATACGCAGTATTTT. Translating gives CASSLSRESTDTQYF.